This passage covers 26 T cell receptor beta chains from one sample sequenced in a study of human T cells and chemical hapten exposure. Time point described: patch test 3, about 24 weeks after DPC sensitization. The treatment denotes: therapeutic diphenylcyclopropenone sensitization with weekly scalp DPC. TCRdb re-analysed the RACE reads in MiXCR, keeping a single row per CDR3 protein. Found here are more than 80,000 distinct CDR3 sequences, 10% to 13% of them singletons; the top ten hold under 4.5%. The sequencing here drew on whole blood, taken in connection with sensitization to the hapten diphenylcyclopropenone (DPC). The source of these receptors is a woman between 50 and 59 years old with alopecia areata. Some clones in this sample may be carry-over from other donors' samples.

This clonotype was observed at least ten times. The rearrangement links TRBV12-3 or TRBV12-4 to TRBJ1-5, with D uncertain. Trimming removed 5 bases from V and 1 base from J, with 6 bases in between. There are 13 residues in the CDR3. The CDR3 loop is CASSRHSNQPQHF. In DNA form, the CDR3 reads TGTGCCAGCAGTAGACACAGCAATCAGCCCCAGCATTTT.

This clonotype showed up many times. The chain's CDR3 is CASSVWTGLLFF. The CDR3 bases are TGTGCCAGCAGTGTTTGGACAGGGCTCCTGTTTTTT. This chain links TRBV6-1 with TRBJ1-4; TRBD1 aligns across 8 bases. V lost 4 bases and J lost 14; bases outside the gene matches: 6. CDR1 is MNHNS and CDR2 is SASEGT in the germline V gene. The length of the CDR3 is 12 residues.

This clonotype has ten or more counts. The chain has TRBV18 and TRBJ1-1; D is unclear. Germline assignment: CDR1 KGHSH and CDR2 LQKENI. V was trimmed by 6 bases and J by 0 bases, leaving 5 bases between them. The CDR3 consists of 12 residues. DNA for the CDR3: TGTGCCAGCTCGATTTTGAACACTGAAGCTTTCTTT. It yields the protein CASSILNTEAFF.

This clonotype was picked up many times. V and J are TRBV5-1 and TRBJ2-6; D might be TRBD1 (5 bases). Germline assignment: CDR1 SGHRS and CDR2 YFSETQ. V lost 4 bases, J lost 2 bases, and 10 bases lay in between. The CDR3 contains 15 residues. DNA of the CDR3: TGCGCCAGCAGCCGCTTGGGGCCTGGGGCCAACGTCCTGACTTTC. Amino acids: CASSRLGPGANVLTF.

The J gene is TRBJ2-7, the V gene TRBV6-1, with 11 bases matching TRBD1. This CDR3 comprises 15 residues. V lost 5 bases, J lost 7 bases, and 10 bases stayed unmatched. Germline CDR1 reads MNHNS; CDR2 reads SASEGT. CDR3 amino acids: CASSIRDRGTREQYF. The DNA for the CDR3 is TGTGCCAGCAGTATCCGGGACAGGGGGACGAGGGAGCAGTACTTC.

This clonotype was observed a handful of times. V gene TRBV6-6 combines with J gene TRBJ1-2, with 9 bases lining up with TRBD1. Trimming took 6 bases from V and 0 from J; bases not matched to a gene: 5. The CDR3 covers 15 residues. The germline V gene has CDR1 MNHNY and CDR2 SVGAGI (reference sequence). CDR3 bases: TGTGCCAGCAGGGCCGGGACAGGGTCTAACTATGGCTACACCTTC. Amino acids: CASRAGTGSNYGYTF.

The table lists this clonotype with a few counts. This chain joins TRBV6-5 and TRBJ2-7; D call uncertain. The V and J ends lost 6 bases and 7 bases respectively, with 19 bases between them. This CDR3 comprises 14 residues. Looked up from germline, CDR1 is MNHEY and CDR2 is SVGAGI. This chain's CDR3 is CASRPSIQTGEQYF. As DNA, the CDR3 is TGTGCCAGCAGACCCTCGATTCAAACTGGAGAGCAGTACTTC.

This clonotype was observed many times. The genes are TRBV4-3 and TRBJ2-3; weak D call: TRBD2 (6 bases). Germline values: CDR1 LGHNA, CDR2 YSLEER. The CDR3 spans 17 residues. V lost 4 bases, J lost 4 bases, and 21 bases lay in between. The CDR3 DNA is TGCGCCAGCAGCCGGGCAGGTCCGGGTAGCGGATCAGATACGCAGTATTTT. Its protein product is CASSRAGPGSGSDTQYF.

The V gene is TRBV5-4, the J gene TRBJ2-3, with 15 nucleotides matching TRBD2. The CDR3 is 15 residues long. V gave up 3 bases and J gave up 5 bases; unmatched junction bases: 1. Germline V gene lookup returns CDR1 SGHNT and CDR2 YYREEE (reference sequence). In DNA, the CDR3 is TGTGCCAGCAGCTCGGGACTAGCGGGAGGAGATACGCAGTATTTT. Its protein product is CASSSGLAGGDTQYF. The full variable domain, rest sourced from reference TRBV5-4 and TRBJ2-3, is ETGVTQSPTHLIKTRGQQVTLRCSSQSGHNTVSWYQQALGQGPQFIFQYYREEENGRGNFPPRFSGLQFPNYSSELNVNALELDDSALYLCASSSGLAGGDTQYFGPGTRLTVL.

This clonotype was counted a few times. The rearrangement joins TRBV6-2 or TRBV6-3 to TRBJ2-7, with 10 nucleotides matching TRBD2. J lost 7 bases, V lost 5 bases, and 14 bases had no gene match. CDR3 length: 16 residues. Germline CDR1 is MNHEY and CDR2 is SVGEGT. CDR3 loop: CASSPRRAGGPGEQYF. The CDR3, as DNA: TGTGCCAGCAGTCCCCGAAGAGCGGGAGGGCCAGGGGAGCAGTACTTC.

The chain recombines TRBV20-1 with TRBJ2-2; 8 bases are shared with TRBD1. Trimming cost V 6 bases and J 4 bases; bases outside gene matches: 7. The CDR3 spans 14 residues. In germline, CDR1 is DFQATT, CDR2 SNEGSKA (reference sequence). CDR3 in amino acids: CSARTGPGTGELFF. The CDR3 coding sequence is TGCAGTGCCCGGACAGGGCCGGGCACCGGGGAGCTGTTTTTT.

The gene calls are TRBV20-1 and TRBJ2-3; tentatively, D is TRBD2 (7 bases). Trimming pared 6 bases from V and 4 bases from J, leaving 17 bases between. Per germline, CDR1 DFQATT and CDR2 SNEGSKA (reference sequence). The CDR3 has 14 amino acids. DNA for the CDR3: TGCAGTGCCCTAGGGGGGGCACTCGCAGATACGCAGTATTTT. Translation: CSALGGALADTQYF.

This chain uses TRBV6-5 with TRBJ2-5; 13 bases are shared with TRBD2. V gave up 6 bases and J gave up 3 bases; unmatched junction bases: 7. Germline V gene data show CDR1 as MNHEY and CDR2 as SVGAGI. There are 16 residues in the CDR3. The chain's CDR3 is CASSPWTSGSKETQYF. DNA for the CDR3: TGTGCCAGCAGCCCTTGGACTAGCGGGAGTAAAGAGACCCAGTACTTC.

The sample holds a few counts of this clonotype. The chain couples TRBV6-2 or TRBV6-3 to TRBJ2-1, with TRBD2 matching 14 bases. V shed 7 bases, J shed 10 bases, and the junction held 6 bases outside the gene matches. Germline CDR1 MNHEY, CDR2 SVGEGT. The CDR3 is made up of 14 amino acids. CDR3 amino acids: CASTRTSGRIEQFF. The CDR3, as DNA: TGTGCCAGCACTCGGACTAGCGGGAGGATCGAGCAGTTCTTC.

V gene TRBV28 combines with J gene TRBJ2-4; 8 bases match TRBD1. The germline V gene has CDR1 MDHEN and CDR2 SYDVKM. The CDR3 extends over 15 amino acids. The junction had 11 bases not matched to a gene; V was cut back by 6 bases and J by 7 bases. The DNA for the CDR3 is TGTGCCAGCAGACAGGGGCAGGGGGCGAGGAACATTCAGTACTTC. Its protein is CASRQGQGARNIQYF.

The chain uses TRBV20-1 and TRBJ2-7; 8 nucleotides agree with TRBD2. CDR1 is DFQATT and CDR2 is SNEGSKA in the germline V gene (reference sequence). The V gene end was trimmed by 3 bases and the J gene end by 0 bases; junction bases not matched to a gene: 19. The length of the CDR3 is 19 residues. CDR3 in DNA: TGCAGTGCTAGGGGGCCGATAGCGGGACGAAAAGTAAGCTCCTACGAGCAGTACTTC. Translation gives CSARGPIAGRKVSSYEQYF.

The chain carries TRBV4-3 and TRBJ2-3; no reliable D call. With 3 bases removed from V and 3 bases from J, the gap between germline ends came to 10 bases. The CDR3 runs 14 residues. The germline V gene encodes CDR1 LGHNA and CDR2 YSLEER. The CDR3 DNA sequence: TGCGCCAGCAGCCAGCTATTATATACAGATACGCAGTATTTT. The encoded protein is CASSQLLYTDTQYF.

This clonotype was recorded at least ten times. The chain has TRBV29-1 and TRBJ2-5, with 11 bases that match TRBD2. Germline trimming cut 7 bases from V and 5 bases from J; bases unmatched to any gene: 6. Germline CDR1 reads SQVTM; CDR2 reads ANQGSEA. CDR3 length: 13 residues. CDR3 in DNA: TGCAGCGCGAAGGTAGCGGGAGGGGAGACCCAGTACTTC. Its protein is CSAKVAGGETQYF.

Many counts were recorded for this clonotype. The chain uses TRBV19 and TRBJ1-5, with TRBD1 matching over 7 bases. Trimming at V came to 5 bases and at J to 9 bases, leaving 16 bases not matched to a gene. Germline-derived CDR1 and CDR2 are LNHDA and SQIVND (reference sequence). The CDR3 contains 16 residues. In DNA form, the CDR3 reads TGTGCCAGTAGTCCTCTTGCTGCAGGGGGTGGTGGGCCCCAGCATTTT. Residues: CASSPLAAGGGGPQHF.

This chain connects TRBV12-3 or TRBV12-4 to TRBJ2-7; 9 positions match TRBD1. After removal of 8 bases from V and 6 bases from J, the junction contained 8 bases not matched to a gene. The CDR3 runs to 13 residues. CDR3 in DNA: TGTGCCAGCGGGACAGGGCCGATGGGCGAGCAGTACTTC. This gives the protein CASGTGPMGEQYF.

Only a few counts were recorded for this clonotype. V and J are TRBV12-3 or TRBV12-4 and TRBJ1-2; D might be TRBD1 (6 bases). Trimming removed 3 bases from V and 3 bases from J, with 8 bases in between. There are 13 residues in the CDR3. CDR3 bases: TGTGCCAGCAGTTTGGCAGGGGACTATGGCTACACCTTC. Translating it yields CASSLAGDYGYTF.

The V call is TRBV18, the J call TRBJ1-6; perhaps TRBD1 as D (5 bases). This CDR3 spans 12 amino acids. Per the germline V gene, CDR1 is KGHSH and CDR2 is LQKENI. The V gene lost 6 bases and the J gene lost 8 bases, with 8 bases spanning the gap. The CDR3 region is CASSAGDSPLHF. The DNA of the CDR3 is TGTGCCAGCTCCGCGGGGGATTCACCCCTCCACTTT.

This clonotype was seen a handful of times. The J gene is TRBJ2-1, the V gene TRBV29-1, with 7 bases that match TRBD2. The CDR3 length is 14 residues. Germline V gene sequence: CDR1 SQVTM, CDR2 ANQGSEA. With V trimmed by 8 bases and J by 6 bases, 13 bases remained unmatched. The CDR3 DNA reads as TGCAGCTCTTCCGGCGGTCCTAGCGGCAATGAGCAGTTCTTC. Translating gives CSSSGGPSGNEQFF.

This clonotype was recorded at least ten times. CDR3 DNA sequence: TGTGCCAGCAGCCACCTATTTCCGACAGAGGCCTACGAGCAGTACTTC. It yields the protein CASSHLFPTEAYEQYF. J is TRBJ2-7 and V is TRBV3-1; D possibly corresponds to TRBD1 (5 bases). The CDR3 consists of 16 residues. Trimming removed 3 bases from V and 2 bases from J, with 17 bases in between. Germline CDR1 LGHDT, CDR2 YNNKEL (reference sequence).

This clonotype was counted many times. The chain couples TRBV7-9 to TRBJ2-1; no definite D call. Between the trimmed V and J ends, which lost 5 bases and 10 bases, there was a span of 12 bases. The germline V gene encodes CDR1 SEHNR and CDR2 FQNEAQ (reference sequence). The CDR3 has 12 amino acids. The CDR3 reads CASSPGGNEQFF. CDR3 nucleotide sequence: TGTGCCAGCAGCCCTGGCGGTAACGAGCAGTTCTTC.

The gene calls are TRBV9 and TRBJ2-7; D not certain. The CDR3 extends over 15 amino acids. Germline V gene lookup returns CDR1 SGDLS and CDR2 YYNGEE. The V gene lost 0 bases and the J gene lost 4 bases, with 14 bases spanning the gap. In DNA, the CDR3 is TGTGCCAGCAGCGTAGCTTTGAGTGAAATTTACGAGCAGTACTTC. This encodes CASSVALSEIYEQYF.